The T cell receptor (beta chain) described here comes from a study of shared clonotypes between healthy human individuals. Study-level information: The plates for each donor numbered three CD4 naive, three CD4 memory, two CD8 naive and one CD8 memory.

When replicate PCRs were run on sorted subsets, they used 150 to 250 ng DNA, roughly 30,000 T cell genomes. Data came from immunoSEQ multiplex PCR; TCRdb stores just in-frame clones and leaves some out. The repertoire holds around 2.5 million clones, with over 85% as singletons. The study enrolled healthy HIV-negative adults without recent acute infections or vaccinations as donors. The CDR3 length is 18 residues. Trimming removed 0 bases from V and 4 bases from J, with 16 bases in between. Germline V lookup: CDR1 MGHRA, CDR2 YSYEKL. The sequencing sample was made of naive CD4+ T cells from PBMCs. This sample's subset: CD45RA+ positively selected. The TCR sequence derives from a man between 18 and 35 years old in good health. Some clones in this sample may be carry-over from other donors' samples. The chain has TRBV4-1 and TRBJ2-6; weak D call: TRBD2 (7 bases). As DNA, the CDR3 is TGCGCCAGCAGCCAAGATTGGGCGGGGGCAGGAGGGGCCAACGTCCTGACTTTC. Translated: CASSQDWAGAGGANVLTF.